This TCR beta chain comes out of a study of T cells in Graves' hyperthyroidism and ophthalmopathy. Findings and caveats of the study: Blood held most thyroid clonotypes expanded above 0.001 frequency.

Germline CDR1 is SNHLY and CDR2 is FYNNEI. V dropped 8 bases and J dropped 7; count of bases not matched to a gene: 2. CDR3 length: 11 amino acids. With respect to this clonotype: The antigen is not known.

Every diagnosis used clinical symptoms, serum thyroxine and TRAb, thyroid ultrasound and orbital computed tomography. What was amplified from RNA transcripts were TCR beta CDR3 regions. Primed by the HTBI set, a first-round RT-PCR was run on the TCR CDR3. TCRdb reprocessed the multiplex PCR reads via MiXCR and lists one record per CDR3 protein. The table records 600,000 to 700,000 distinct CDR3 sequences, approximately 42% of them present only once. The sample consisted of peripheral blood or thyroid tissue (not recorded which). The V and J genes are TRBV2 and TRBJ2-7; 10 nucleotides line up with TRBD1. This receptor was obtained from an adult man with Graves' disease, either hyperthyroidism or ophthalmopathy (not recorded which). CDR3 DNA: TGTGCCAGCGGGGGACAGGGGGAGCAGTACTTC. Translation: CASGGQGEQYF.